The rows below give T cell receptor beta chains drawn from one sample of a study of blood T cell repertoires in COVID-19. Produced via immunoSEQ multiplex PCR; TCRdb's table is partial and in-frame only. The repertoire holds fewer than 85,000 clones, 87% seen once, with 8.3% in the top ten. Sequencing was carried out using peripheral blood. These receptors came from a man between 45 and 60 years old with active COVID-19. Both conserved end residues are part of each CDR3. Fields, in order: D gene, clone size, V gene, J gene, CDR3 protein, CDR3 DNA. A D gene is named only where the DNA matches it firmly. Clone sizes are given selectively: once, few, many, or a class where the clone is expanded.

d_gene: TRBD2; abundance: once; v_gene: TRBV24-1; j_gene: TRBJ2-1; CDR3aa: CATSDPGTTGQFF; CDR3nt: TGTGCCACCAGTGATCCCGGGACTACTGGACAGTTCTTC
d_gene: TRBD1; abundance: .; v_gene: TRBV29-1; j_gene: TRBJ1-2; CDR3aa: CSVRQGEMVDGYTF; CDR3nt: TGCAGCGTCCGACAGGGAGAGATGGTCGATGGCTACACCTTC
d_gene: TRBD1; abundance: .; v_gene: TRBV18; j_gene: TRBJ1-1; CDR3aa: CASSPSRQGGAEAFF; CDR3nt: TGTGCCAGCTCACCCTCTCGACAGGGGGGGGCTGAAGCTTTCTTT
d_gene: .; abundance: .; v_gene: TRBV11-2; j_gene: TRBJ1-2; CDR3aa: CASSAQLELMGGYTF; CDR3nt: TGTGCCAGCAGCGCACAACTAGAGTTAATGGGGGGCTACACCTTC
d_gene: .; abundance: .; v_gene: TRBV7-7; j_gene: TRBJ2-1; CDR3aa: CASSSTQGHNEQFF; CDR3nt: TGTGCTAGCAGCTCCACTCAGGGGCACAATGAGCAGTTCTTC
d_gene: .; abundance: .; v_gene: TRBV3-1/TRBV3-2; j_gene: TRBJ1-6; CDR3aa: CASSHLNSPLHF; CDR3nt: TGTGCCAGCAGCCACCTAAATTCACCCCTCCACTTT
d_gene: TRBD2; abundance: .; v_gene: TRBV11-3; j_gene: TRBJ2-1; CDR3aa: CASSLTGTKNEQFF; CDR3nt: TGTGCCAGCAGCTTAACCGGGACTAAAAATGAGCAGTTCTTC
d_gene: .; abundance: .; v_gene: TRBV5-1; j_gene: TRBJ2-3; CDR3aa: CASTWVGGSTDTQYF; CDR3nt: TGCGCCAGCACCTGGGTTGGCGGTTCCACAGATACGCAGTATTTT
d_gene: TRBD2; abundance: .; v_gene: TRBV7-2; j_gene: TRBJ2-1; CDR3aa: CASSLEGLAGGDEQFF; CDR3nt: TGTGCCAGCAGCCTAGAGGGACTAGCGGGGGGGGATGAGCAGTTCTTC
d_gene: .; abundance: .; v_gene: TRBV5-4; j_gene: TRBJ2-6; CDR3aa: CASSSGQTYSGANVLTF; CDR3nt: TGTGCCAGCAGCTCCGGACAGACCTACTCTGGGGCCAACGTCCTGACTTTC
d_gene: TRBD1; abundance: .; v_gene: TRBV28; j_gene: TRBJ2-7; CDR3aa: CASRRDSNYEQYF; CDR3nt: TGTGCCAGCAGACGGGACAGCAATTACGAGCAGTACTTC
d_gene: .; abundance: .; v_gene: TRBV28; j_gene: TRBJ2-7; CDR3aa: CASSPQSYEQYF; CDR3nt: TGTGCCAGCAGTCCCCAATCCTACGAGCAGTACTTC
d_gene: .; abundance: .; v_gene: TRBV28; j_gene: TRBJ2-1; CDR3aa: CASSLTSRNNEQFF; CDR3nt: TGTGCCAGCAGTTTAACTAGTCGAAACAATGAGCAGTTCTTC
d_gene: TRBD1; abundance: .; v_gene: TRBV30; j_gene: TRBJ2-7; CDR3aa: CAWSRMTGDKQYF; CDR3nt: TGTGCCTGGAGTAGAATGACAGGGGATAAGCAGTACTTC
d_gene: .; abundance: few; v_gene: TRBV6-5; j_gene: TRBJ1-6; CDR3aa: CASSYGRARNSPLHF; CDR3nt: TGTGCCAGCAGTTACGGGAGGGCGCGTAATTCACCCCTCCACTTT
d_gene: .; abundance: many; v_gene: TRBV4-1; j_gene: TRBJ1-2; CDR3aa: CASSQDPLGGSSYGYTF; CDR3nt: TGCGCCAGCAGCCAAGATCCCTTGGGGGGGTCCAGCTATGGCTACACCTTC
d_gene: TRBD2; abundance: .; v_gene: TRBV5-1; j_gene: TRBJ2-5; CDR3aa: CASSFGAGAGETQYF; CDR3nt: TGCGCCAGCAGCTTCGGAGCGGGGGCCGGGGAGACCCAGTACTTC
d_gene: .; abundance: few; v_gene: TRBV12-3/TRBV12-4; j_gene: TRBJ1-6; CDR3aa: CASSLNRFSPLHF; CDR3nt: TGTGCCAGCAGTTTAAACAGATTTTCACCCCTCCACTTT
d_gene: .; abundance: .; v_gene: TRBV9; j_gene: TRBJ1-1; CDR3aa: CASSVGDPNTEAFF; CDR3nt: TGTGCCAGCAGCGTCGGTGATCCGAACACTGAAGCTTTCTTT
d_gene: TRBD1; abundance: .; v_gene: TRBV7-3; j_gene: TRBJ2-6; CDR3aa: CASSSQLTGGSGANVLTF; CDR3nt: TGTGCCAGCAGCTCCCAACTGACAGGGGGCTCTGGGGCCAACGTCCTGACTTTC
d_gene: TRBD2; abundance: .; v_gene: TRBV6-2/TRBV6-3; j_gene: TRBJ2-1; CDR3aa: CASSNSGSVNEQFF; CDR3nt: TGTGCCAGCAGTAATAGCGGGAGTGTGAATGAGCAGTTCTTC
d_gene: TRBD1; abundance: once; v_gene: TRBV6-5; j_gene: TRBJ1-2; CDR3aa: CASRATGGGSGYTF; CDR3nt: TGTGCCAGCAGAGCGACAGGGGGAGGTAGTGGCTACACCTTC
d_gene: TRBD1; abundance: .; v_gene: TRBV7-9; j_gene: TRBJ2-7; CDR3aa: CASSLGGGFGYEQYF; CDR3nt: TGTGCCAGCAGCTTAGGAGGGGGCTTCGGCTACGAGCAGTACTTC
d_gene: .; abundance: .; v_gene: TRBV3-1/TRBV3-2; j_gene: TRBJ2-2; CDR3aa: CASSQTSTGELFF; CDR3nt: TGTGCCAGCAGCCAAACTAGCACCGGGGAGCTGTTTTTT
d_gene: .; abundance: .; v_gene: TRBV3-1/TRBV3-2; j_gene: TRBJ1-5; CDR3aa: CASSPDGEYQPQHF; CDR3nt: TGTGCCAGCAGCCCGGACGGGGAATATCAGCCCCAGCATTTT
d_gene: TRBD1; abundance: .; v_gene: TRBV7-3; j_gene: TRBJ2-3; CDR3aa: CASSSRDRTDTQYF; CDR3nt: TGTGCCAGCAGCTCCCGGGACAGAACAGATACGCAGTATTTT
d_gene: .; abundance: .; v_gene: TRBV5-4; j_gene: TRBJ2-5; CDR3aa: CASSLGKGQAETQYF; CDR3nt: TGTGCCAGCAGCTTGGGGAAGGGGCAGGCAGAGACCCAGTACTTC
d_gene: .; abundance: .; v_gene: TRBV4-1; j_gene: TRBJ2-2; CDR3aa: CASSQASRELFF; CDR3nt: TGCGCCAGCAGCCAGGCCAGTAGGGAGCTGTTTTTT
d_gene: .; abundance: .; v_gene: TRBV7-2; j_gene: TRBJ2-1; CDR3aa: CASSLRTYNEQFF; CDR3nt: TGTGCCAGCAGCTTAAGGACATACAATGAGCAGTTCTTC
d_gene: .; abundance: .; v_gene: TRBV3-1/TRBV3-2; j_gene: TRBJ1-4; CDR3aa: CASSQGPGEEKLFF; CDR3nt: TGTGCCAGCAGCCAAGGCCCAGGGGAAGAAAAACTGTTTTTT
d_gene: TRBD2; abundance: .; v_gene: TRBV7-9; j_gene: TRBJ2-1; CDR3aa: CASSSRIAGPPRGNEQFF; CDR3nt: TGTGCCAGCAGCTCCCGGATAGCGGGACCTCCGAGGGGCAATGAGCAGTTCTTC
d_gene: .; abundance: .; v_gene: TRBV29-1; j_gene: TRBJ2-1; CDR3aa: CSVRPPGDEQFF; CDR3nt: TGCAGCGTTCGCCCTCCAGGGGATGAGCAGTTCTTC
d_gene: TRBD1; abundance: .; v_gene: TRBV7-2; j_gene: TRBJ2-6; CDR3aa: CASIRGQSLGGANVLTF; CDR3nt: TGTGCCAGCATAAGGGGACAGAGTCTAGGCGGGGCCAACGTCCTGACTTTC
d_gene: .; abundance: .; v_gene: TRBV19; j_gene: TRBJ1-5; CDR3aa: CASSILGARNQPQHF; CDR3nt: TGTGCCAGTAGTATATTGGGGGCACGCAATCAGCCCCAGCATTTT
d_gene: .; abundance: .; v_gene: TRBV18; j_gene: TRBJ1-5; CDR3aa: CASSHGVTFNQPQHF; CDR3nt: TGTGCCAGCTCCCACGGAGTAACCTTCAATCAGCCCCAGCATTTT
d_gene: TRBD1; abundance: .; v_gene: TRBV7-9; j_gene: TRBJ1-2; CDR3aa: CASREVQGAPYGYTF; CDR3nt: TGTGCCAGCAGGGAGGTGCAGGGGGCTCCCTATGGCTACACCTTC
d_gene: .; abundance: .; v_gene: TRBV3-1/TRBV3-2; j_gene: TRBJ2-7; CDR3aa: CASSLQEKQYF; CDR3nt: TGTGCCAGCAGTCTACAGGAGAAGCAGTACTTC
d_gene: TRBD2; abundance: .; v_gene: TRBV4-1; j_gene: TRBJ2-1; CDR3aa: CASSFSGRTFF; CDR3nt: TGCGCCAGCAGCTTTAGCGGGAGAACGTTCTTC
d_gene: TRBD1; abundance: .; v_gene: TRBV5-1; j_gene: TRBJ1-1; CDR3aa: CASSLAGQGNTEAFF; CDR3nt: TGCGCCAGCAGCTTGGCGGGACAGGGGAACACTGAAGCTTTCTTT
d_gene: .; abundance: .; v_gene: TRBV7-8; j_gene: TRBJ1-3; CDR3aa: CASSSGLLGNTIYF; CDR3nt: TGTGCCAGCAGCTCGGGACTGCTTGGAAACACCATATATTTT
d_gene: .; abundance: .; v_gene: TRBV7-2; j_gene: TRBJ2-7; CDR3aa: CASSLGRGPPTYEQYF; CDR3nt: TGTGCCAGCAGCTTAGGCCGCGGGCCCCCAACCTACGAGCAGTACTTC
d_gene: TRBD1; abundance: .; v_gene: TRBV4-3; j_gene: TRBJ1-2; CDR3aa: CASSQGRGLDGCTF; CDR3nt: TGCGCCAGCAGCCAAGGCAGGGGGTTGGATGGCTGCACCTTC
d_gene: .; abundance: .; v_gene: TRBV19; j_gene: TRBJ1-1; CDR3aa: CASSKEGTRITEAFF; CDR3nt: TGTGCCAGTAGTAAAGAGGGGACAAGGATCACTGAAGCTTTCTTT
d_gene: TRBD1; abundance: .; v_gene: TRBV6-4; j_gene: TRBJ2-3; CDR3aa: CASSDGTGADTQYF; CDR3nt: TGTGCCAGCAGTGACGGGACAGGGGCAGATACGCAGTATTTT
d_gene: .; abundance: .; v_gene: TRBV4-2; j_gene: TRBJ1-2; CDR3aa: CASSQTGGYGYTF; CDR3nt: TGTGCCAGCAGCCAAACTGGCGGCTATGGCTACACCTTC
d_gene: TRBD1; abundance: .; v_gene: TRBV29-1; j_gene: TRBJ1-2; CDR3aa: CSVVRWDRGYGYTF; CDR3nt: TGCAGCGTTGTCCGTTGGGACAGGGGCTATGGCTACACCTTC
d_gene: .; abundance: .; v_gene: TRBV30; j_gene: TRBJ1-6; CDR3aa: CAWNYLYGNSPLHF; CDR3nt: TGTGCCTGGAACTACCTTTACGGTAATTCACCCCTCCACTTT
d_gene: .; abundance: .; v_gene: TRBV30; j_gene: TRBJ2-1; CDR3aa: CAWREKKTYYNEQFF; CDR3nt: TGTGCCTGGAGGGAGAAAAAGACGTACTACAATGAGCAGTTCTTC
d_gene: TRBD2; abundance: .; v_gene: TRBV4-2; j_gene: TRBJ2-3; CDR3aa: CASSQVLAGGPDTQYF; CDR3nt: TGTGCCAGCAGCCAGGTACTAGCGGGGGGCCCAGATACGCAGTATTTT
d_gene: TRBD2; abundance: .; v_gene: TRBV5-4; j_gene: TRBJ2-5; CDR3aa: CASSSLAGGPPEETQYF; CDR3nt: TGTGCCAGCAGCTCATTAGCGGGGGGGCCGCCTGAAGAGACCCAGTACTTC